These 5 T cell receptor beta chains share one sample of origin, sequenced in a study of OX40 agonist ivuxolimab in advanced cancers. The assay was immunoSEQ multiplex PCR, and TCRdb's table has in-frame clones only and misses some. Of tens of thousands of clones listed, roughly 83% were seen once; the top ten hold less than 25%. The source was CD4+ or CD8+ T cells sorted from blood, collected in a trial of the OX40 agonist ivuxolimab. The receptor source for this set is an adult with an advanced solid tumor such as melanoma, head and neck, liver or kidney cancer.

The sample holds one count of this clone. The rearrangement joins TRBV5-1 to TRBJ2-5, with 10 bases matching TRBD2. The CDR3 runs 14 residues. The V gene end was trimmed by 4 bases and the J gene end by 3 bases; junction bases not matched to a gene: 3. The germline V gene encodes CDR1 SGHRS and CDR2 YFSETQ. The CDR3 loop is CASSTGTSEETQYF. CDR3 coding DNA: TGCGCCAGCAGCACCGGGACTAGCGAAGAGACCCAGTACTTC.

This rearrangement joins TRBV18 to TRBJ2-1, with D possibly being TRBD1 (5 bases). V lost 6 bases and J lost 5, with 14 bases in between. The CDR3 runs 14 residues. Per the germline V gene, CDR1 is KGHSH and CDR2 is LQKENI. For the CDR3, the DNA is TGTGCCAGCTCCCAGACGTGGGGCGACAATGAGCAGTTCTTC. This codes for CASSQTWGDNEQFF.

The gene calls are TRBV5-1 and TRBJ2-3; D perhaps matches TRBD2 (7 bases). The V and J ends lost 6 bases and 6 bases respectively, with 23 bases between them. This CDR3 contains 16 residues. Germline loops: CDR1 SGHRS, CDR2 YFSETQ. The CDR3, as DNA: TGCGCCAGCACCTCCTATTCGCGGGGGCTGGCGGATACGCAGTATTTT. Translating it yields CASTSYSRGLADTQYF.

This clone was seen only once. This rearrangement joins TRBV12-1 to TRBJ1-5. TRBV12-1 is a pseudogene locus. The CDR3 runs to 17 residues. DNA of the CDR3: TGTGCCAGCAGCGCATATATTAAGATTGAAGTTAATCAGCCCCAGCATTTT. Protein: CASSAYIKIEVNQPQHF.

V and J are TRBV27 and TRBJ1-2, with D possibly TRBD1 on 6 matching bases. Germline assignment: CDR1 MNHEY and CDR2 SMNVEV (reference sequence). Trimming cost V 11 bases and J 5 bases, with 24 bases left between them. This CDR3 has 15 residues. CDR3 nucleotide sequence: TGTGCCTCTCGAGTTGGAGGGGGGCTTGCTTATGGCTACACCTTC. It is translated as CASRVGGGLAYGYTF.